This TCR beta chain was identified in a study of early T cells in non-severe SARS-CoV-2 infection (TCRdb year 2021). With respect to the entire study: TCR sequencing used bulk RNA from unsorted whole blood, so alpha and beta chains could not be paired.

Results the study describes overall, beyond this receptor: Matching against VDJdb was skewed toward anti-spike CD8 responses, likely underestimated virus-specific expansions, and missed private and CD4 specificities.

A case-control design nested within a healthcare worker cohort in London, UK, was used, with weekly nasopharyngeal swab PCR tests and blood sampling performed. Healthcare workers were recruited between 23 and 31 March 2020, during the week of the UK lockdown, and were followed weekly for up to roughly 15 weeks. The library was prepared using 5' RACE. Sequencing was performed on a NextSeq 500. Unique molecular identifiers were attached to individual cDNA molecules in the TCR library protocol so that sequencing error and PCR bias could be corrected. Both TCR alpha and beta chains were sequenced, and tight co-correlation was observed between alpha and beta sequence abundances in each sample. The study's processing was this. Decombinator V4 was used to perform V gene, J gene and CDR3 annotation of TCR sequences. Expanded TCRs were defined as changing significantly between any two time points under a Poisson model with p below 0.0001. TCR abundances were normalised to the total number of TCRs sequenced per sample and were expressed as counts per million. A search of VDJdb, accessed on 1 November 2021, was run for TCRs annotated to CMV, EBV and SARS-CoV-2, with TCRs annotated for multiple antigens excluded. TCRdb reworked the public reads: Q25 trimming with fastp, MiXCR clone assembly, productive beta chains retained. Identical CDR3 protein sequences are pooled into one entry, listed with their most common genes and DNA. The V and J calls follow TCRdb's processing rather than the paper's. The sample table shows 60,000 to 85,000 distinct CDR3 sequences, and 15% to 18% are seen once. The ten biggest clones cover 10% to 15% of the sample.

By sample share, this clonotype is medium-sized (0.01 to 0.1%). Its antigen target is currently unknown. Base quality data are lacking; no much larger clone is found one base away. The TCR was taken from an adult who was a healthcare worker with PCR-confirmed SARS-CoV-2 infection or an uninfected control (not recorded which). Sequences were obtained from whole blood.

The bases are TGTGCCAGCGGACGGGAGTACGAGCAGTACTTC. The translation is CASGREYEQYF. This chain joins TRBV2 to TRBJ2-7; TRBD2 is possibly the D segment (6 matching bases). V was cut back by 8 bases and J by 4 bases, leaving a gap of 9 bases between them. The CDR3, from cysteine to phenylalanine, totals 11 residues. The CDR3 DNA has 33 bases and is translated from base 1. As encoded in the germline V gene, CDR1 is SNHLY while CDR2 is FYNNEI.